The clone carrying this T cell receptor (beta chain) was counted many times. The antigen is not known. 5'RACE primed from the constant segment yielded TCR alpha and TCR beta cDNA libraries bearing sample barcodes and UMIs. TCRdb independently ran MiXCR on the 5' RACE reads; one entry per CDR3 protein. The table has 190,000 or so distinct CDR3 sequences, about 20% seen once. The record originates from a study of T-cell memory formation after mild COVID-19. General study results and limits: Whereas later expanders leaned CD4+, clones contracting day 15 to 85 showed a balanced CD4/CD8 makeup. Contracting CD4+ clones were located mainly in CM and EM, and CD8+ clones in EMRA.

Sequencing was carried out using PBMCs or a T cell subset sorted from them (not recorded which). The TCR was taken from an adult woman who had mild COVID-19 (a few samples of this study predate the infection). Cell type and time point are not known.

Written as DNA, the CDR3 is TGTGCCAGCAGACCTATAGCGGGGACAGATACGCAGTATTTT. Translating it yields CASRPIAGTDTQYF. This sequence joins TRBV5-5 and TRBJ2-3; TRBD2 matches 8 bases. The CDR3 contains 14 residues. Germline V lookup: CDR1 SGHKS, CDR2 YYEKEE (reference sequence). V shed 5 bases and J 3 bases; nucleotides not matched to a gene: 5.